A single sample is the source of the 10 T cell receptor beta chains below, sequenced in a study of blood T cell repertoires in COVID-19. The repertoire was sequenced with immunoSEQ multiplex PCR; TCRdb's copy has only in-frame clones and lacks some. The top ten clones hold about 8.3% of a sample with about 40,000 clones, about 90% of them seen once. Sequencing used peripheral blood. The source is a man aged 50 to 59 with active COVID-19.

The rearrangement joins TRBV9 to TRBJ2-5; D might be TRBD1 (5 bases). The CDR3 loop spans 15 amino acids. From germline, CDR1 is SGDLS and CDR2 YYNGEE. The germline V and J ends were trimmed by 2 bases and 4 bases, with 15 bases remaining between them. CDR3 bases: TGTGCCAGCAGCGTGCGACAGTCAGGCGCAGAGACCCAGTACTTC. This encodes CASSVRQSGAETQYF.

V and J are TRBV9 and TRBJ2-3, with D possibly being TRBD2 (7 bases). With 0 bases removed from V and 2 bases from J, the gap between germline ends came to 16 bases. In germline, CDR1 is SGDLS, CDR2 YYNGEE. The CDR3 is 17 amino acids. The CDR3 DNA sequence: TGTGCCAGCAGCGTAGCTCGGACTAGGGGGTCCACAGATACGCAGTATTTT. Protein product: CASSVARTRGSTDTQYF. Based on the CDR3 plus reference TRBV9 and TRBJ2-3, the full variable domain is DSGVTQTPKHLITATGQRVTLRCSPRSGDLSVYWYQQSLDQGLQFLIQYYNGEERAKGNILERFSAQQFPDLHSELNLSSLELGDSALYFCASSVARTRGSTDTQYFGPGTRLTVL.

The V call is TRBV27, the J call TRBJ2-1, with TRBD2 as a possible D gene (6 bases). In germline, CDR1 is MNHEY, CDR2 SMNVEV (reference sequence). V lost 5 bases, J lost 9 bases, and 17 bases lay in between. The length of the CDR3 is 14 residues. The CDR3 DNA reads TGTGCCAGCAGTCCCCAGGCGGAGGGCACTGAGCAGTTCTTC. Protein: CASSPQAEGTEQFF.

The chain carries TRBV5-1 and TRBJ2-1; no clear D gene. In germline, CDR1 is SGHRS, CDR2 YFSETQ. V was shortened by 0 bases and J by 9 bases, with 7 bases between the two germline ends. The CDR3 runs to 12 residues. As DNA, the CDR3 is TGCGCCAGCAGCTTGGGTAGCAGTGAGCAGTTCTTC. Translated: CASSLGSSEQFF.

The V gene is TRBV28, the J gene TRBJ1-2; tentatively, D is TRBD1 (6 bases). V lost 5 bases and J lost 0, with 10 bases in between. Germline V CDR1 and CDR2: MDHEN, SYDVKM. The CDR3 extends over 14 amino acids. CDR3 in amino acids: CASSRGGANYGYTF. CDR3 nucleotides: TGTGCCAGCAGTAGAGGGGGAGCTAACTATGGCTACACCTTC.

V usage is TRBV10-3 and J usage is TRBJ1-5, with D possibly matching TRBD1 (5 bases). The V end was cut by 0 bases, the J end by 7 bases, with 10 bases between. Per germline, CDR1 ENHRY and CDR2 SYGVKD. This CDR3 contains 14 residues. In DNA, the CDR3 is TGTGCCATCAGTGAGTCGGGGGGGAACCAGCCCCAGCATTTT. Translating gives CAISESGGNQPQHF.

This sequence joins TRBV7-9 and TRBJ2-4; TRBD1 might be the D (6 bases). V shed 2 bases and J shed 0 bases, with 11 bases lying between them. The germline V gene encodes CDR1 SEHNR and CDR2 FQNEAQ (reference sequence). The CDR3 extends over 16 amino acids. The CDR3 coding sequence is TGTGCCAGCAGCTTATATCAGGGGATAGCCAAAAACATTCAGTACTTC. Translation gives CASSLYQGIAKNIQYF. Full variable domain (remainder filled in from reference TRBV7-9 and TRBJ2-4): DTGVSQNPRHKITKRGQNVTFRCDPISEHNRLYWYRQTLGQGPEFLTYFQNEAQLEKSRLLSDRFSAERPKGSFSTLEIQRTEQGDSAMYLCASSLYQGIAKNIQYFGAGTRLSVL.

The DNA for the CDR3 is TGCGCCAGCAGCTTGGCCGGGACAGAGTACAATGAGCAGTTCTTC. Protein sequence: CASSLAGTEYNEQFF. This chain links TRBV5-1 with TRBJ2-1, with 7 bases matching TRBD1. CDR3 length equals 15 residues. Germline V lookup: CDR1 SGHRS, CDR2 YFSETQ. Trimming at V came to 0 bases and at J to 4 bases, leaving 4 bases not matched to a gene.

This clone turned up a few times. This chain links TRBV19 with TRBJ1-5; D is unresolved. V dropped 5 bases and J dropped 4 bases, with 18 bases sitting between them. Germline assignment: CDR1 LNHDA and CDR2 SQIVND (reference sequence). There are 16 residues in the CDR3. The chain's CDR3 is CASSPRGLTTNQPQHF. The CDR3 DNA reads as TGTGCCAGTAGTCCCCGAGGACTTACTACTAATCAGCCCCAGCATTTT.

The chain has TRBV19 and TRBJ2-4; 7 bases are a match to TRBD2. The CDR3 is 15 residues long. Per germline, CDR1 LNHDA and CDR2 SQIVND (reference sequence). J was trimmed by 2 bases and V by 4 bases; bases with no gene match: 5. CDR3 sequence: CASSTTGGTKNIQYF. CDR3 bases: TGTGCCAGTAGTACCACCGGGGGGACCAAAAACATTCAGTACTTC.